This T cell receptor beta chain was observed in a study of blood T cell repertoires in COVID-19. Symptom resolution, clearance, or two negative PCRs marked the recovered donors of Cohort 3. Per the original methods: Reference gene primer amplification yielded estimated nucleated cell counts. Data came from immunoSEQ multiplex PCR; TCRdb stores just in-frame clones and leaves some out. The V and J calls and the clone size are those of that table, but D and trimming were determined from the DNA. The sample has hundreds of thousands of clones, roughly nine tenths seen once; the top ten hold roughly 1%. This clonotype originated in a man younger than 35 who had recovered from COVID-19. Sequencing was performed on PBMCs or T cells enriched from blood (not recorded which).

As DNA, the CDR3 is TGTGCCAGCAGCTCAGATTTAGCAGAGCAGTTCTTC. Amino acids: CASSSDLAEQFF. The chain carries TRBV7-9 and TRBJ2-1; no clear D gene. CDR3 length: 12 amino acids. CDR1 is SEHNR, CDR2 FQNEAQ, per germline (reference sequence). Trimming removed 4 bases from V and 10 bases from J, with 11 bases in between.